The source of this T cell receptor (beta chain) is a study of blood T cell repertoires in COVID-19. Participants came from 24 US areas, aged about 18 to 89 years. Two negative PCRs, clearance, or symptom resolution were required of recovered Cohort 3 donors. Study processing details: Reference gene primers were amplified, and this amplification served to estimate nucleated cell counts. Measured with immunoSEQ multiplex PCR; TCRdb has only the in-frame clones, and not every one. V, J and clone size are taken as reported in that table, and D and trimming were inferred from the DNA itself. The sample comprises fewer than 200,000 clones, approximately 80% of which are singletons, and roughly 17% rests with the top ten. After removal of 5 bases from V and 7 bases from J, the junction contained 4 bases not matched to a gene. The CDR3 contains 12 residues. Germline CDR1 and CDR2: KGHSH and LQKENI.

This sequence joins TRBV18 and TRBJ1-2; 7 bases align to TRBD1. Material: PBMCs or T cells enriched from blood (not recorded which). This receptor was obtained from a woman aged 45-59 years who had recovered from COVID-19. This CDR3 reads CASSTDRSGYTF. In DNA, the CDR3 is TGTGCCAGCTCAACGGACAGGTCTGGCTACACCTTC.